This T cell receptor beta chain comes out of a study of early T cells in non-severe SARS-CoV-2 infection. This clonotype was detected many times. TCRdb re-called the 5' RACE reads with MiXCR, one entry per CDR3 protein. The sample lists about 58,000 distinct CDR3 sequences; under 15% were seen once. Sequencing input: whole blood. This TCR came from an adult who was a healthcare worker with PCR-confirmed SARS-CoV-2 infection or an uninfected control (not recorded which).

The DNA of the CDR3 is TGTGCCAGCAGGGGTCAGGGGAGGGATGAGCAGTTCTTC. This translates into CASRGQGRDEQFF. The chain uses TRBV6-5 and TRBJ2-1; weak D call: TRBD2 (7 bases). The germline V gene has CDR1 MNHEY and CDR2 SVGAGI. This CDR3 contains 13 residues. The V and J ends lost 6 bases and 8 bases respectively, with 14 bases between them.